A single sample gave rise to the 30 T cell receptor beta chains below, sequenced in a study of cytomegalovirus exposure and HLA in healthy donors. TCRdb keeps only in-frame clones here, not all; method: immunoSEQ multiplex PCR. The data show about 150,000 clones, about 94% seen once. Source material: PBMCs. These receptors were collected from a man aged 18 to 30 in good health and CMV-seropositive.

The chain combines TRBV27 with TRBJ2-6; D is unresolved. Germline V CDR1 and CDR2: MNHEY, SMNVEV (reference sequence). The length of the CDR3 is 15 residues. V was pared by 5 bases and J by 2 bases, with 10 bases between. The CDR3 protein is CASSLGPPGANVLTF. The CDR3 nucleotides read TGTGCCAGCAGTCTAGGTCCTCCTGGGGCCAACGTCCTGACTTTC.

The J gene is TRBJ2-2, the V gene TRBV28; TRBD1 agrees at 8 bases. The CDR3 runs 13 residues. Trimming took 11 bases from V and 5 from J; bases not matched to a gene: 7. Germline CDR1 and CDR2: MDHEN and SYDVKM. In DNA form, the CDR3 reads TGTGCCGTTCAGGGGGCAAGAACCGGGGAGCTGTTTTTT. It translates to CAVQGARTGELFF. Supplemented by reference TRBV28 and TRBJ2-2, the full variable domain reads DVKVTQSSRYLVKRTGEKVFLECVQDMDHENMFWYRQDPGLGLRLIYFSYDVKMKEKGDIPEGYSVSREKKERFSLILESASTNQTSMYLCAVQGARTGELFFGEGSRLTVL.

The chain is built from TRBV11-1 and TRBJ2-3; possible D gene TRBD2, 5 bases. Between the trimmed V and J ends, which lost 4 bases and 6 bases, there was a span of 20 bases. Looked up from germline, CDR1 is SGHAT and CDR2 is FQDESV (reference sequence). The CDR3 has 16 residues. The DNA for the CDR3 is TGTGCCAGCAGCTCCGCTAAGGGCGGGCTTCGTGATACGCAGTATTTT. Residues: CASSSAKGGLRDTQYF.

This sequence joins TRBV5-1 and TRBJ2-2; 11 nucleotides align to TRBD2. The V segment lost 0 bases and the J segment 2 bases; nucleotides outside the gene matches: 6. The CDR3 has 18 residues. Germline V gives CDR1 SGHRS, CDR2 YFSETQ. The CDR3 reads CASSLDGGTSGNTGELFF. In DNA, the CDR3 is TGCGCCAGCAGCTTGGACGGGGGGACTAGCGGAAACACCGGGGAGCTGTTTTTT.

V usage is TRBV5-6 and J usage is TRBJ1-4; no clear D gene. Germline loops: CDR1 SGHDT, CDR2 YYEEEE. Trimming took off 3 bases at V and 0 bases at J, with 12 bases between the two ends. This CDR3 has 16 residues. The CDR3 DNA reads TGTGCCAGCAGCTCCGGTCTTAGTACAACTAATGAAAAACTGTTTTTT. This gives the protein CASSSGLSTTNEKLFF.

This clone is a singleton in its sample. The V call is TRBV19, the J call TRBJ2-7; D is unresolved. Per germline, CDR1 LNHDA and CDR2 SQIVND (reference sequence). V gave up 0 bases and J gave up 5 bases, with 17 bases separating them. The CDR3 is made up of 16 amino acids. The chain's CDR3 is CASSIDPVRFYDEQYF. CDR3 sequence (DNA): TGTGCCAGTAGTATAGATCCGGTCAGGTTCTACGACGAGCAGTACTTC.

The chain links TRBV5-4 to TRBJ2-1; TRBD2 aligns across 11 bases. From germline, CDR1 is SGHNT and CDR2 YYREEE (reference sequence). The CDR3 spans 15 residues. J lost 5 bases, V lost 1 base, and 2 bases had no gene match. As DNA, the CDR3 is TGTGCCAGCAGCTTGTTAGCGGGAGGGGACAATGAGCAGTTCTTC. It codes for CASSLLAGGDNEQFF. The whole variable domain, filled in from reference TRBV5-4 and TRBJ2-1, reads ETGVTQSPTHLIKTRGQQVTLRCSSQSGHNTVSWYQQALGQGPQFIFQYYREEENGRGNFPPRFSGLQFPNYSSELNVNALELDDSALYLCASSLLAGGDNEQFFGPGTRLTVL.

The chain combines TRBV6-6 with TRBJ2-1, with 11 bases fitting TRBD2. Trimming cost V 4 bases and J 8 bases; bases outside gene matches: 4. Germline loops: CDR1 MNHNY, CDR2 SVGAGI (reference sequence). The CDR3 runs 14 residues. CDR3 amino acids: CASSSLAGVDEQFF. In nucleotides, the CDR3 is TGTGCCAGCAGTTCACTAGCGGGAGTTGATGAGCAGTTCTTC.

The chain joins TRBV28 to TRBJ1-2, with 8 bases matching TRBD1. Looked up from germline, CDR1 is MDHEN and CDR2 is SYDVKM. J lost 3 bases, V lost 6 bases, and 6 bases had no gene match. This CDR3 spans 14 amino acids. The CDR3 DNA follows: TGTGCCAGCAGAAAGACAGGGGCTTACTATGGCTACACCTTC. It yields the protein CASRKTGAYYGYTF.

The V gene is TRBV9, the J gene TRBJ2-7; 9 bases match TRBD1. The CDR3 runs 14 residues. After removal of 3 bases from V and 6 bases from J, the junction contained 7 bases not matched to a gene. Germline CDR1 SGDLS, CDR2 YYNGEE. In DNA form, the CDR3 reads TGTGCCAGCAGCGAGGGACAGGGCACTCGCGAGCAGTACTTC. Translated, it gives CASSEGQGTREQYF.

Comments on this clone: A read error may account for a junction end that differs from germline. This chain uses TRBV4-2 with TRBJ2-7, with TRBD2 identical over 11 bases. From germline, CDR1 is LGHNA and CDR2 YNFKEQ. The CDR3 has 11 residues. In nucleotides, the CDR3 is TGTGCCAGCAGCCAGGCGGGACTAGCGGTATTC. Translated, it gives CASSQAGLAVF.

J is TRBJ2-7 and V is TRBV29-1, with 7 bases aligning to TRBD1. J was trimmed by 2 bases and V by 7 bases; bases with no gene match: 5. CDR1 is SQVTM and CDR2 is ANQGSEA in the germline V gene. The CDR3 runs 12 residues. The CDR3 sequence is CSAVGTAYEQYF. The CDR3 coding sequence is TGCAGCGCTGTAGGGACAGCCTACGAGCAGTACTTC.

The chain carries TRBV11-2 and TRBJ1-2; 7 bases align to TRBD1. V lost 3 bases and J lost 3; bases outside the gene matches: 10. The CDR3 sequence is 16 residues long. Germline CDR1 reads SGHAT; CDR2 reads FQNNGV. The CDR3 nucleotides read TGTGCCAGCAGCTTTGTCCACTCCGGGACAGACTATGGCTACACCTTC. Amino acid sequence: CASSFVHSGTDYGYTF.

This clone was picked up a small number of times. This rearrangement joins TRBV5-1 to TRBJ2-3, with 11 bases identical to TRBD2. This CDR3 has 15 amino acids. Germline CDR1 is SGHRS and CDR2 is YFSETQ. V was pared by 2 bases and J by 3 bases, with 2 bases of the junction left unmatched. The CDR3 bases are TGCGCCAGCAGCTTACTAGCGGGAGAAACAGATACGCAGTATTTT. Protein: CASSLLAGETDTQYF.

The chain carries TRBV4-1 and TRBJ2-7; D remains unclear. This CDR3 region has 13 residues. Trimming left V 1 base short and J 2 bases short, with 6 bases between. Germline CDR1 MGHRA, CDR2 YSYEKL. This CDR3 is CASSQVFAYEQYF. CDR3 DNA sequence: TGCGCCAGCAGCCAAGTGTTCGCCTACGAGCAGTACTTC.

The chain couples TRBV19 to TRBJ2-3; 12 nucleotides match TRBD2. Germline V CDR1 and CDR2: LNHDA, SQIVND (reference sequence). This CDR3 spans 16 amino acids. V trimming: 3 bases; J trimming: 2 bases; junction bases outside the gene matches: 3. The chain's CDR3 is CASSIGLAGTTDTQYF. In DNA form, the CDR3 reads TGTGCCAGTAGTATCGGACTAGCGGGGACCACAGATACGCAGTATTTT.

The chain is built from TRBV2 and TRBJ1-6; D call uncertain. Germline loops: CDR1 SNHLY, CDR2 FYNNEI. This CDR3 has 16 residues. Between the trimmed V and J ends, which lost 3 bases and 1 base, there was a span of 10 bases. CDR3 protein: CASSDAVMSYNSPLHF. In nucleotides, the CDR3 is TGTGCCAGCAGTGACGCGGTAATGTCCTATAATTCACCCCTCCACTTT.

This chain uses TRBV6-1 with TRBJ2-3; a weak D match, TRBD1 (7 bases). The germline V gene encodes CDR1 MNHNS and CDR2 SASEGT. The CDR3 length is 16 residues. V lost 4 bases to trimming and J lost 2 bases, with 16 bases between them. As DNA, the CDR3 is TGTGCCAGCAGTGCAAGGGGGCGGGGCAACACAGATACGCAGTATTTT. It codes for CASSARGRGNTDTQYF.

The chain employs TRBV28 and TRBJ1-2; 7 bases line up with TRBD1. V lost 7 bases, J lost 6 bases, and 5 bases stayed unmatched. This CDR3 comprises 12 residues. Germline lookup yields CDR1 MDHEN and CDR2 SYDVKM. CDR3: CASNTGADGYTF. The CDR3 nucleotides read TGTGCCAGCAATACAGGGGCCGATGGCTACACCTTC.

The chain recombines TRBV14 with TRBJ2-7; the D gene is possibly TRBD2 (6 bases). CDR3 length: 14 residues. The V and J ends lost 2 bases and 1 base respectively, with 9 bases between them. Per the germline V gene, CDR1 is SGHDN and CDR2 is FVKESK. The chain's CDR3 is CASSQSGTSYEQYF. For the CDR3, the DNA is TGTGCCAGCAGCCAAAGTGGGACTTCCTACGAGCAGTACTTC.

V and J are TRBV7-6 and TRBJ2-1; 8 bases agree with TRBD2. Germline CDR1 SGHVS, CDR2 FNYEAQ. The CDR3 has 15 residues. The trim removed 1 base at V and 4 bases at J, leaving 3 bases unmatched. CDR3 sequence (DNA): TGTGCCAGCAGCTTAGTCGGGGGGGGTTACAATGAGCAGTTCTTC. It encodes CASSLVGGGYNEQFF.

The chain joins TRBV5-4 to TRBJ2-5; tentatively, D is TRBD2 (6 bases). The germline CDR1 and CDR2 sequences are SGHNT and YYREEE (reference sequence). V was cut by 0 bases and J by 5 bases, with 17 bases left in between. This CDR3 comprises 16 residues. CDR3 bases: TGTGCCAGCAGCTTGGCCACGGGAGAGAGCGAGGAGACCCAGTACTTC. It encodes CASSLATGESEETQYF.

V usage is TRBV28 and J usage is TRBJ2-3; D remains unclear. Germline V gene lookup returns CDR1 MDHEN and CDR2 SYDVKM. Trimming took 4 bases from V and 2 from J, leaving 16 bases between them. The CDR3 runs 16 residues. In DNA, the CDR3 is TGTGCCAGCAGTTCGGGTAGGAGCAGATCCACAGATACGCAGTATTTT. This translates into CASSSGRSRSTDTQYF.

The rearrangement links TRBV5-1 to TRBJ2-7; TRBD2 matches at 9 bases. The J segment lost 2 bases and the V segment lost 2 bases, leaving 2 bases of the junction unmatched. The V gene's germline CDR1 is SGHRS and CDR2 YFSETQ. This CDR3 has 14 amino acids. The CDR3 nucleotides read TGCGCCAGCAGCTTAGCGGGAGGTACCTACGAGCAGTACTTC. Its translation: CASSLAGGTYEQYF.

The chain couples TRBV7-2 to TRBJ2-7; tentative D call: TRBD1 (6 bases). The germline CDR1 and CDR2 sequences are SGHTA and FQGNSA. This CDR3 is built from 13 residues. Trimming took 5 bases from V and 6 from J, leaving 14 bases between them. The CDR3 DNA sequence: TGTGCCAGCAGCATCAGACTGGGGGCCGAGCAGTACTTC. The encoded protein is CASSIRLGAEQYF.

The V gene is TRBV18, the J gene TRBJ1-2; tentatively, D is TRBD1 (5 bases). Per germline, CDR1 KGHSH and CDR2 LQKENI. Trimming removed 1 base at V and 0 bases at J, with 12 bases between. The CDR3 sequence is 16 residues long. The CDR3 nucleotides read TGTGCCAGCTCACCACAGGGGCTTGGGGCTAACTATGGCTACACCTTC. Amino acids: CASSPQGLGANYGYTF.

J is TRBJ1-1 and V is TRBV7-9; no clear D gene. In germline, CDR1 is SEHNR, CDR2 FQNEAQ (reference sequence). V was pared by 3 bases and J by 11 bases, with 13 bases between. CDR3 size: 12 residues. CDR3 sequence reads: CASSLGRRKAFF. CDR3 DNA sequence: TGTGCCAGCAGCTTGGGCAGGAGGAAGGCTTTCTTT.

J is TRBJ2-1 and V is TRBV5-4; TRBD1 agrees at 9 bases. Germline V CDR1 and CDR2: SGHNT, YYREEE (reference sequence). Losses at the gene ends were 7 bases for V and 6 bases for J; bases not matched to a gene: 8. The CDR3 consists of 14 residues. CDR3 loop: CASRQQGAVNEQFF. The CDR3 bases are TGTGCCAGCCGCCAACAGGGGGCGGTCAATGAGCAGTTCTTC.

The rearrangement links TRBV18 to TRBJ2-1; D may be TRBD1 (6 bases). V was trimmed by 6 bases and J by 0 bases, leaving 15 bases between them. The CDR3 contains 16 residues. Per germline, CDR1 KGHSH and CDR2 LQKENI. The CDR3 loop reads CASSPGTGHSYNEQFF. The CDR3 coding sequence is TGTGCCAGCTCCCCAGGAACAGGGCACTCCTACAATGAGCAGTTCTTC.

The chain carries TRBV28 and TRBJ1-4; D is possibly TRBD1 (6 bases). Trimming took off 2 bases at V and 4 bases at J, with 14 bases between the two ends. The CDR3 is 16 amino acids. The germline CDR1 and CDR2 sequences are MDHEN and SYDVKM. CDR3 sequence reads: CASSLSWGQGNEKLFF. DNA of the CDR3: TGTGCCAGCAGTTTAAGTTGGGGGCAGGGTAATGAAAAACTGTTTTTT.